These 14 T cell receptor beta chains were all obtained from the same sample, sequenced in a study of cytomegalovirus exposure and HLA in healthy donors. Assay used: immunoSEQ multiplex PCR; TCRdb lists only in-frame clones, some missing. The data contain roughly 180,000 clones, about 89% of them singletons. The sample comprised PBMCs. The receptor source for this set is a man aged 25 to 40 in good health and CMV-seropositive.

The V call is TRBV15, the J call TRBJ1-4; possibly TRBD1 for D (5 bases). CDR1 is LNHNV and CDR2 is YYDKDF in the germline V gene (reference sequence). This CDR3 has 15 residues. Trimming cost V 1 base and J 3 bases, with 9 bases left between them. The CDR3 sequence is CATSRGGASNEKLFF. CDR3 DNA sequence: TGTGCCACCAGCAGAGGAGGGGCATCTAATGAAAAACTGTTTTTT.

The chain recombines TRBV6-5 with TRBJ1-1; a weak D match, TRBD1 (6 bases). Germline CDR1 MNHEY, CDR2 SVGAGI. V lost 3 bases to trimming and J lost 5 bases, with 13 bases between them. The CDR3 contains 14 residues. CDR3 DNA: TGTGCCAGCAGTTATGAGCCAAGGGGGACTGAAGCTTTCTTT. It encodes CASSYEPRGTEAFF.

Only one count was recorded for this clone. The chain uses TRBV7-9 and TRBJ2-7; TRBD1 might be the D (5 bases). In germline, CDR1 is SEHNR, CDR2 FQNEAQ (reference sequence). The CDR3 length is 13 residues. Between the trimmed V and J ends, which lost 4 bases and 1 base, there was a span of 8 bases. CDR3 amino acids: CASSSQGSYEQYF. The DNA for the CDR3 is TGTGCCAGCAGCTCTCAGGGATCCTACGAGCAGTACTTC.

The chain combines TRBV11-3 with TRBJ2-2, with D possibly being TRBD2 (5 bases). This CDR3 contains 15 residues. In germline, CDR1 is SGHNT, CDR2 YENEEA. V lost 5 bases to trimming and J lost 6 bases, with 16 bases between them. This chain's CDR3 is CASSPPYSGAGELFF. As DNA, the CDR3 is TGTGCCAGCAGCCCCCCCTACTCCGGGGCCGGGGAGCTGTTTTTT.

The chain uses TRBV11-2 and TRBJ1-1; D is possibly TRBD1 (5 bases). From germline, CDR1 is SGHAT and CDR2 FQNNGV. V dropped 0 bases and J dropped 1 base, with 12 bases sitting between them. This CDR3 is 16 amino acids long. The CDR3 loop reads CASSLDRRRENTEAFF. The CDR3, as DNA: TGTGCCAGCAGCTTAGATCGACGCAGGGAGAACACTGAAGCTTTCTTT.

CDR3 sequence: CASSRDRGRDGYTF. The CDR3 region has the DNA TGTGCCAGCAGTCGGGACAGGGGGCGCGATGGCTACACCTTC. The chain links TRBV5-6 to TRBJ1-2; 12 nucleotides match TRBD1. Germline V gene sequence: CDR1 SGHDT, CDR2 YYEEEE. The ends lost 5 bases at V and 6 bases at J; junction bases unmatched: 5. The length of the CDR3 is 14 residues.

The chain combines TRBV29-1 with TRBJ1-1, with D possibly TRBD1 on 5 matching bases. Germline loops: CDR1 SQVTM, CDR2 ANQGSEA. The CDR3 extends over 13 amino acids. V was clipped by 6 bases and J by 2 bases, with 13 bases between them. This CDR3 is CSVGDGTNTEAFF. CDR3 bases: TGCAGCGTCGGGGACGGCACAAACACTGAAGCTTTCTTT.

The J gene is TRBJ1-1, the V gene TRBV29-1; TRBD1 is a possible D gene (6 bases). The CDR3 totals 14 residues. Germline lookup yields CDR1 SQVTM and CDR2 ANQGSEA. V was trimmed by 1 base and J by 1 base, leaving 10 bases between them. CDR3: CSVEAWGANTEAFF. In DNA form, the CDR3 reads TGCAGCGTTGAAGCATGGGGGGCGAACACTGAAGCTTTCTTT. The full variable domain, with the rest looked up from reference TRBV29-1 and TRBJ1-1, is SAVISQKPSRDICQRGTSLTIQCQVDSQVTMMFWYRQQPGQSLTLIATANQGSEATYESGFVIDKFPISRPNLTFSTLTVSNMSPEDSSIYLCSVEAWGANTEAFFGQGTRLTVV.

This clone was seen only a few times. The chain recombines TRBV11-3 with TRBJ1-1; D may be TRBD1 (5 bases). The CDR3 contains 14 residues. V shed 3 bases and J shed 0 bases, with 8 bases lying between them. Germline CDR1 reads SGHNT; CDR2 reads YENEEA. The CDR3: CASSLGRLNTEAFF. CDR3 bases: TGTGCCAGCAGCTTGGGACGGTTGAACACTGAAGCTTTCTTT. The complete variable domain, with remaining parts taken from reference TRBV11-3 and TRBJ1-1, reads EAGVVQSPRYKIIEKKQPVAFWCNPISGHNTLYWYLQNLGQGPELLIRYENEEAVDDSQLPKDRFSAERLKGVDSTLKIQPAELGDSAVYLCASSLGRLNTEAFFGQGTRLTVV.

CDR3: CASSVPLSGRRENTDTQYF. The CDR3 DNA follows: TGTGCCAGCAGCGTCCCGTTGAGCGGGAGAAGGGAGAACACAGATACGCAGTATTTT. The chain uses TRBV9 and TRBJ2-3; TRBD2 aligns across 8 bases. The CDR3 length is 19 residues. The V gene's germline CDR1 is SGDLS and CDR2 YYNGEE. The V and J ends lost 2 bases and 2 bases, in that order; junction bases with no gene match: 16.

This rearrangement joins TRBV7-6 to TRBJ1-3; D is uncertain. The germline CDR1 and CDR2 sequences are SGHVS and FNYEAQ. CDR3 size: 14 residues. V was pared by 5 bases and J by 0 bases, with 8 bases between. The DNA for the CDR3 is TGTGCCAGCAGCGCAGACAACTCTGGAAACACCATATATTTT. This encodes CASSADNSGNTIYF. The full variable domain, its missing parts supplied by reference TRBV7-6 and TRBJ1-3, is GAGVSQSPRYKVTKRGQDVALRCDPISGHVSLYWYRQALGQGPEFLTYFNYEAQQDKSGLPNDRFSAERPEGSISTLTIQRTEQRDSAMYRCASSADNSGNTIYFGEGSWLTVV.

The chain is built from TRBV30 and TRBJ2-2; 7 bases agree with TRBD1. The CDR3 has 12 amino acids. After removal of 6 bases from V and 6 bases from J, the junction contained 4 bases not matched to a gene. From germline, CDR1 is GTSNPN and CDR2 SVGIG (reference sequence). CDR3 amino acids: CACNRGAGELFF. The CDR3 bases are TGTGCCTGTAACAGGGGTGCCGGGGAGCTGTTTTTT.

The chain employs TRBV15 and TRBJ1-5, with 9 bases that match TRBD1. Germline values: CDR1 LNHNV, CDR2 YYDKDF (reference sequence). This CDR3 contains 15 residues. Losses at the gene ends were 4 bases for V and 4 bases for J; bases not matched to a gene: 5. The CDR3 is CATSILDRGNQPQHF. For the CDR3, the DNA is TGTGCCACCAGCATCCTGGACAGGGGTAATCAGCCCCAGCATTTT.

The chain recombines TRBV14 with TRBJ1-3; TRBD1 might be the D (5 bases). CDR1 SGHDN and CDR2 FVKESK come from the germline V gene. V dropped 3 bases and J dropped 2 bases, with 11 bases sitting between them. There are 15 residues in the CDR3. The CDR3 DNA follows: TGTGCCAGCAGCCAGGCAGGGACGGCTGGAAACACCATATATTTT. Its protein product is CASSQAGTAGNTIYF.